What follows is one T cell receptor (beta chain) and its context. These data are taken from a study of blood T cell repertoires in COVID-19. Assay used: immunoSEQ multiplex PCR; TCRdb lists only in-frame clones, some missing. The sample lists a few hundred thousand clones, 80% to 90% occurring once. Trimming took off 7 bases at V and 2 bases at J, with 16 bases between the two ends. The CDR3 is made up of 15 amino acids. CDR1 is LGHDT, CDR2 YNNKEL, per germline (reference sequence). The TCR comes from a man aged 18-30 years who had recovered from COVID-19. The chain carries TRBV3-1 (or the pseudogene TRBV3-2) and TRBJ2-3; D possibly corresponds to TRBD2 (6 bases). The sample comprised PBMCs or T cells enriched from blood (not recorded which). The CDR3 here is CASTNGGILTDTQYF. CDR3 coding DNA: TGTGCCAGCACCAACGGCGGGATACTCACAGATACGCAGTATTTT.